This TCR beta chain is from a study of molecular identifiers for immune sequencing clone quantification. Study-wide points: Sizes of clones that are highly expanded could be underestimated (if identical TCR molecules share a barcode). Clones that exceeded 20 RNA copies held over 97% of effector molecules, yet under 1% in naive cells. Amid some 900,000 naive cells, spiked Jurkat TCR RNA from one cell was reportedly still detectable.

Each CDR3 protein gets one entry after TCRdb re-called the PCR reads with MiXCR. The data hold about 630,000 distinct CDR3 sequences, with roughly 25% observed a single time. This clonotype was counted a few times. Its target is not known. The CDR3 has 13 residues. Germline V gives CDR1 MGHRA, CDR2 YSYEKL. V lost 3 bases and J 6 bases, leaving 12 bases between the germline ends. Every naive CD8 library was made from between about 20,000 and 1,000,000 sorted cells with 10%, 30% or 50% RNA. This sequence was found in a human donor in good health. Some libraries in this study had Jurkat cell RNA spiked in. The sample consisted of naive CD8+ T cells from blood, with Jurkat cell RNA spiked in. The subset here: FACS-sorted CD8+CD4-CCR7+CD45RA+ naive T cells. The J gene is TRBJ2-7, the V gene TRBV4-1; D is unresolved. CDR3 bases: TGCGCCAGCAGCCACCCTGGTGGGGTCGAGCAGTACTTC. Residues: CASSHPGGVEQYF.